The 7 T cell receptor beta chains presented below share a single source sample, sequenced in a study of T cells in Graves' hyperthyroidism and ophthalmopathy. There were TCR beta CDR3 regions amplified from RNA transcripts. Researchers ran a first-round RT-PCR on the TCR CDR3 using the HTBI primer set. TCRdb reprocessed the multiplex PCR reads via MiXCR and lists one record per CDR3 protein. The sample gives approximately 630,000 distinct CDR3 sequences, about 17% of which show up once; approximately 3.9% is in the top ten. The sample comprised blood. The source of these receptors is a woman in her twenties or thirties with Graves' hyperthyroidism.

V usage is TRBV3-1 and J usage is TRBJ2-3; 8 positions match TRBD2. This CDR3 is built from 15 residues. Germline lookup yields CDR1 LGHDT and CDR2 YNNKEL (reference sequence). The V gene end was trimmed by 4 bases and the J gene end by 3 bases; junction bases not matched to a gene: 6. The CDR3 DNA follows: TGTGCCAGCAGCCCGGTTGGCGGGAGGACAGATACGCAGTATTTT. Amino acids: CASSPVGGRTDTQYF.

This clonotype was seen ten or more times. V and J are TRBV6-1 and TRBJ1-4; TRBD1 might be the D (5 bases). V was trimmed by 8 bases and J by 8 bases, leaving 18 bases between them. The CDR3 contains 14 residues. Per germline, CDR1 MNHNS and CDR2 SASEGT. CDR3 coding DNA: TGTGCCAGCCGCCGGGACCTCCGGCGCGAAAAACTGTTTTTT. Amino acid sequence: CASRRDLRREKLFF.

DNA of the CDR3: TGTGCCAGCAGCCAAGGGATCAGACAGGGATGGAAACTGTTTTTT. It encodes CASSQGIRQGWKLFF. The J gene is TRBJ1-4, the V gene TRBV3-1, with 7 positions matching TRBD1. The V gene's germline CDR1 is LGHDT and CDR2 YNNKEL (reference sequence). There are 15 residues in the CDR3. Trimming cost V 1 base and J 11 bases; bases outside gene matches: 10.

As regards this clonotype: A much larger clone is a single base away; this may be a read error. The missing conserved phenylalanine or tryptophan at the end of this CDR3 makes a read error likely. The rearrangement uses TRBV28 and TRBJ1-1, with D hard to call. The V end was cut by 6 bases, the J end by 3 bases, with 11 bases between. The CDR3 has 13 amino acids. CDR1 and CDR2 (germline): MDHEN, SYDVKM. The chain's CDR3 is CASREGAYTEAFL. The CDR3 DNA sequence: TGTGCCAGCAGGGAGGGAGCTTACACTGAAGCTTTCCTT.

This clonotype was detected only a few times. V usage is TRBV3-1 and J usage is TRBJ2-5; D not certain. Germline loops: CDR1 LGHDT, CDR2 YNNKEL (reference sequence). The CDR3 runs to 14 residues. V was pared by 5 bases and J by 3 bases, with 13 bases between. CDR3 protein: CASSNPLRKETQYF. CDR3 nucleotides: TGTGCCAGCAGCAACCCTCTGAGAAAAGAGACCCAGTACTTC.

This clonotype occurred a few times. V usage is TRBV27 and J usage is TRBJ2-3; the D is unclear. The V gene lost 6 bases and the J gene lost 1 base, with 17 bases spanning the gap. CDR1 and CDR2 (germline): MNHEY, SMNVEV (reference sequence). This CDR3 is 16 amino acids long. In DNA form, the CDR3 reads TGTGCCAGCAGGCGAACGGGCGTGGCCCGCACAGATACGCAGTATTTT. Its protein is CASRRTGVARTDTQYF.

This clonotype was counted at least ten times. The CDR3 reads CASSQDHIPGLADNNEQFF. The CDR3 DNA reads as TGTGCCAGCAGCCAAGATCATATACCGGGACTAGCGGACAACAATGAGCAGTTCTTC. This rearrangement joins TRBV3-1 to TRBJ2-1; 11 bases are a match to TRBD2. The CDR3 extends over 19 amino acids. Germline V gives CDR1 LGHDT, CDR2 YNNKEL (reference sequence). V was clipped by 0 bases and J by 5 bases; unmatched bases: 12.